Listed below are T cell receptor beta chains from one sample, sequenced in a study of control samples from healthy donors and cancer patients. The table came from immunoSEQ multiplex PCR; TCRdb's copy has only in-frame clones and leaves some out. The table records approximately 110,000 clones, roughly nine tenths of them present only once. Sequencing was done on a sample of blood. The receptors originated from a woman aged 18-29 years in good health. Each CDR3 is given with its conserved first and last residue. The order of the fields is clone size, J gene, D gene, V gene, CDR3 protein, CDR3 DNA. D genes are given only for firm matches. Clone size is given for some rows only: seen once, a few or many times, or a class if the clone is expanded.

abundance: .
j_gene: TRBJ2-7
d_gene: .
v_gene: TRBV7-2
CDR3aa: CASSRASGWDEQYF
CDR3nt: TGTGCCAGCAGCCGTGCGTCGGGGTGGGACGAGCAGTACTTC

abundance: .
j_gene: TRBJ2-1
d_gene: .
v_gene: TRBV6-4
CDR3aa: CASSPQADSYNEQFF
CDR3nt: TGTGCCAGCAGTCCCCAGGCGGACTCCTACAATGAGCAGTTCTTC

abundance: .
j_gene: TRBJ1-2
d_gene: TRBD1
v_gene: TRBV30
CDR3aa: CAWTPSLGQGAYGYTF
CDR3nt: TGTGCCTGGACGCCCTCTTTGGGACAGGGGGCCTATGGCTACACCTTC

abundance: .
j_gene: TRBJ2-4
d_gene: TRBD2
v_gene: TRBV4-2
CDR3aa: CASSQDGGLAAFTPNIQYF
CDR3nt: TGTGCCAGCAGCCAAGATGGGGGACTAGCGGCTTTTACTCCAAACATTCAGTACTTC

abundance: .
j_gene: TRBJ1-1
d_gene: .
v_gene: TRBV30
CDR3aa: CAWRGRGGDTEAFF
CDR3nt: TGTGCCTGGAGGGGGAGGGGGGGGGACACTGAAGCTTTCTTT

abundance: .
j_gene: TRBJ2-7
d_gene: TRBD2
v_gene: TRBV25-1
CDR3aa: CASSEKRGLAGVKQYF
CDR3nt: TGTGCCAGCAGTGAAAAGAGGGGACTAGCGGGAGTAAAGCAGTACTTC

abundance: few
j_gene: TRBJ2-3
d_gene: TRBD2
v_gene: TRBV7-2
CDR3aa: CASSLGLAGGPGVTDTQYF
CDR3nt: TGTGCCAGCAGCTTGGGACTAGCGGGAGGGCCGGGGGTCACAGATACGCAGTATTTT

abundance: .
j_gene: TRBJ1-1
d_gene: .
v_gene: TRBV28
CDR3aa: CASSLFADMNTEAFF
CDR3nt: TGTGCCAGCAGTTTATTCGCAGACATGAACACTGAAGCTTTCTTT

abundance: .
j_gene: TRBJ1-5
d_gene: .
v_gene: TRBV15
CDR3aa: CATSRDRGGAGQPQHF
CDR3nt: TGTGCCACCAGCAGAGATCGGGGAGGGGCCGGTCAGCCCCAGCATTTT

abundance: .
j_gene: TRBJ1-1
d_gene: .
v_gene: TRBV24-1
CDR3aa: CATSDSGALPEGAFF
CDR3nt: TGTGCCACCAGTGATTCCGGGGCATTGCCGGAAGGAGCTTTCTTT

abundance: .
j_gene: TRBJ1-1
d_gene: .
v_gene: TRBV18
CDR3aa: CASSPLPLNTEAFF
CDR3nt: TGTGCCAGCTCCCCTCTGCCGTTGAACACTGAAGCTTTCTTT

abundance: .
j_gene: TRBJ2-7
d_gene: TRBD1
v_gene: TRBV11-2
CDR3aa: CASSLGTTGAGPALYF
CDR3nt: TGTGCCAGCAGCTTAGGGACGACAGGGGCGGGGCCGGCGTTGTACTTC

abundance: .
j_gene: TRBJ1-2
d_gene: .
v_gene: TRBV29-1
CDR3aa: CSVARGGPKYGYTF
CDR3nt: TGCAGCGTCGCCCGGGGGGGCCCCAAGTATGGCTACACCTTC

abundance: .
j_gene: TRBJ2-5
d_gene: .
v_gene: TRBV2
CDR3aa: CASSRQRETQYF
CDR3nt: TGTGCCAGCAGCCGACAGAGAGAGACCCAGTACTTC

abundance: .
j_gene: TRBJ1-2
d_gene: .
v_gene: TRBV14
CDR3aa: CASSLARRYGYTF
CDR3nt: TGTGCCAGCAGCCTAGCACGCCGGTATGGCTACACCTTC

abundance: .
j_gene: TRBJ2-3
d_gene: TRBD2
v_gene: TRBV7-2
CDR3aa: CASSPLAQSTDTQYF
CDR3nt: TGTGCCAGCAGCCCACTAGCGCAGAGCACAGATACGCAGTATTTT

abundance: .
j_gene: TRBJ2-1
d_gene: .
v_gene: TRBV3-1/TRBV3-2
CDR3aa: CASSHFKGNEQFF
CDR3nt: TGTGCCAGCAGCCACTTTAAGGGCAATGAGCAGTTCTTC